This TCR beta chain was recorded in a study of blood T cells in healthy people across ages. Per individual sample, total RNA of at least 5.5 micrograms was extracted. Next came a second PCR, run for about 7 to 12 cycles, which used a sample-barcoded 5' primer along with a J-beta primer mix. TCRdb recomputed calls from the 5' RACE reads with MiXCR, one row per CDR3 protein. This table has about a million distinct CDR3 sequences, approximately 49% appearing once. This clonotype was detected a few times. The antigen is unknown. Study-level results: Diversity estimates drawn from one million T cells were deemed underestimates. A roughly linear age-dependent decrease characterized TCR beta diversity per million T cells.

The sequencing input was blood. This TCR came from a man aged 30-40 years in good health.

The CDR3 region is CAMGHYITDTQYF. CDR3 sequence (DNA): TGTGCCATGGGACACTATATCACAGATACGCAGTATTTT. The rearrangement links TRBV7-9 to TRBJ2-3, with D tentatively TRBD1 (6 bases). Germline lookup yields CDR1 SEHNR and CDR2 FQNEAQ (reference sequence). This CDR3 is built from 13 residues. Trimming removed 10 bases from V and 2 bases from J, with 13 bases in between.